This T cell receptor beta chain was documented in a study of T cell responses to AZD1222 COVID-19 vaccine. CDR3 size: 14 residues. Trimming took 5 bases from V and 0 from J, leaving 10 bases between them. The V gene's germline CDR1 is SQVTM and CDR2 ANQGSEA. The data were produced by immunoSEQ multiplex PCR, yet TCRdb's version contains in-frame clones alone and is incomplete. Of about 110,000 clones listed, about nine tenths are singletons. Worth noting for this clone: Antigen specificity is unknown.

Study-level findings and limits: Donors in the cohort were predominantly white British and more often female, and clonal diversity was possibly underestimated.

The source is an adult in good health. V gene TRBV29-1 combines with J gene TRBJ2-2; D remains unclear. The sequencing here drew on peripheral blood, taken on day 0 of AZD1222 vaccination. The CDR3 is CSVREEPNTGELFF. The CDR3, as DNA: TGCAGCGTTAGAGAGGAACCGAACACCGGGGAGCTGTTTTTT.